Listed here are 3 T cell receptor beta chains from one sample, sequenced in a study of blood T cell repertoires in COVID-19. Method: immunoSEQ multiplex PCR; TCRdb's copy keeps in-frame clones and lacks some. The sample has roughly 74,000 clones; just over 85% are singletons. Sequenced: peripheral blood. These receptors were taken from a woman aged 80 or over with active or convalescent COVID-19.

The V call is TRBV29-1, the J call TRBJ2-2, with 10 bases identical to TRBD1. Germline CDR1 reads SQVTM; CDR2 reads ANQGSEA. The CDR3 runs to 16 residues. V gave up 5 bases and J gave up 5 bases; unmatched junction bases: 11. This CDR3 reads CSVSGTGEFLTGELFF. Written as DNA, the CDR3 is TGCAGCGTTTCCGGGACAGGGGAATTCCTGACCGGGGAGCTGTTTTTT.

This chain uses TRBV7-2 with TRBJ2-5; tentative D call: TRBD2 (5 bases). The V end lost 4 bases, the J end lost 7 bases, and 19 bases lay between the germline ends. The CDR3 totals 15 residues. Germline V lookup: CDR1 SGHTA, CDR2 FQGNSA. CDR3 region: CASSSTAAGPRTQYF. The DNA of the CDR3 is TGTGCCAGCAGCTCCACGGCGGCGGGCCCAAGGACCCAGTACTTC.

This clone appeared a single time. The gene calls are TRBV9 and TRBJ1-2, with D unresolved. The V gene's germline CDR1 is SGDLS and CDR2 YYNGEE. The CDR3 consists of 12 residues. The V end was cut by 0 bases, the J end by 8 bases, with 8 bases between. In nucleotides, the CDR3 is TGTGCCAGCAGCGTAGCCAGCGGAGGCTACACCTTC. Protein product: CASSVASGGYTF. Full variable domain (missing parts from reference TRBV9 and TRBJ1-2): DSGVTQTPKHLITATGQRVTLRCSPRSGDLSVYWYQQSLDQGLQFLIQYYNGEERAKGNILERFSAQQFPDLHSELNLSSLELGDSALYFCASSVASGGYTFGSGTRLTVV.